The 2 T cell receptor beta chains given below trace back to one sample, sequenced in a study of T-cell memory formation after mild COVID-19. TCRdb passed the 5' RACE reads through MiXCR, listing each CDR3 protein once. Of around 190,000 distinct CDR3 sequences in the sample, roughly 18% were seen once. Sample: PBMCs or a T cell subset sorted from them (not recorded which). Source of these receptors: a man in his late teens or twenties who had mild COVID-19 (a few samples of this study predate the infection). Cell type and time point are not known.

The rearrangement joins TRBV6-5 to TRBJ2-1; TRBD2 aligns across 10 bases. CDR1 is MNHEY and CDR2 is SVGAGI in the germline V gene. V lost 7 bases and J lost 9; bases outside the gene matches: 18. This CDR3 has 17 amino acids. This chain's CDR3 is CASTRTLAGVRYGEQFF. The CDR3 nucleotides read TGTGCCAGCACTCGAACCCTAGCGGGGGTTAGGTATGGTGAGCAGTTCTTC.

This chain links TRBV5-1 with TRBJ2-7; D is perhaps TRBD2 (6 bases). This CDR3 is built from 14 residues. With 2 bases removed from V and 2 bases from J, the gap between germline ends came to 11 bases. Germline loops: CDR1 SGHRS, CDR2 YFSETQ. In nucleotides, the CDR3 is TGCGCCAGCAGCTTTCCGGGGGAGACCTACGAGCAGTACTTC. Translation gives CASSFPGETYEQYF.